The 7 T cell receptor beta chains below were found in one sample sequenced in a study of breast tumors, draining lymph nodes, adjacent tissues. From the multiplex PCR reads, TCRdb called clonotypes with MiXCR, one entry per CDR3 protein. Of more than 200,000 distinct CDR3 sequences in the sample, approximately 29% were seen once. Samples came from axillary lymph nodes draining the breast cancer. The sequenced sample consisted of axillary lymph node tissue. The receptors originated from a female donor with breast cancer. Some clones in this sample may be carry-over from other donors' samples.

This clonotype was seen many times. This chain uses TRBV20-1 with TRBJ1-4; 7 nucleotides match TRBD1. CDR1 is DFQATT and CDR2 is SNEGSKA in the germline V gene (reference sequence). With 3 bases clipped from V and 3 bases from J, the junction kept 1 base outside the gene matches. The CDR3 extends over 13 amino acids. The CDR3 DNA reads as TGCAGTGCTAGCCAGGGGGCTAATGAAAAACTGTTTTTT. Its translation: CSASQGANEKLFF.

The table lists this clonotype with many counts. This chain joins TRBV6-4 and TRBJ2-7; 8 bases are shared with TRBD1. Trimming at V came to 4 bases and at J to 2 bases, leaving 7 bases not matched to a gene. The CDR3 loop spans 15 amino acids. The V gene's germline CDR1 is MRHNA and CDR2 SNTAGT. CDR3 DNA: TGTGCCAGCAGTGTCACCGGACAGGGAGCCTACGAGCAGTACTTC. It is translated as CASSVTGQGAYEQYF.

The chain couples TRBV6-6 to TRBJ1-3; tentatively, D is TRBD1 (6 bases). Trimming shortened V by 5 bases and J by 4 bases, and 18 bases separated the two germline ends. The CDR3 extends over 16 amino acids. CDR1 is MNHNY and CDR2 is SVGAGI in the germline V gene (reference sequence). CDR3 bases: TGTGCCAGCAGTCCCAAGAGGGGGGCTCGGGGAAACACCATATATTTT. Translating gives CASSPKRGARGNTIYF.

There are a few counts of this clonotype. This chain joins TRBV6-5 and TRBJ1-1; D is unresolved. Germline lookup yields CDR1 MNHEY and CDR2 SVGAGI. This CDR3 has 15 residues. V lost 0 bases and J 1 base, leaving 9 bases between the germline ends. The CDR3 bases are TGTGCCAGCAGTTACTCTGGACCTCCGAACACTGAAGCTTTCTTT. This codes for CASSYSGPPNTEAFF.

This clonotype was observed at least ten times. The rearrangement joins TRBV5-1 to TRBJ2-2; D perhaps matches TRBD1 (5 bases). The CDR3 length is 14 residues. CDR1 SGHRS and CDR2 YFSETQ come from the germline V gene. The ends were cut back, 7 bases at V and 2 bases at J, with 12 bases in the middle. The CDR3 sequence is CASHTQGNTGELFF. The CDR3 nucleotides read TGCGCCAGCCACACGCAGGGTAACACCGGGGAGCTGTTTTTT. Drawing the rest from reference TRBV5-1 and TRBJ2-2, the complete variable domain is KAGVTQTPRYLIKTRGQQVTLSCSPISGHRSVSWYQQTPGQGLQFLFEYFSETQRNKGNFPGRFSGRQFSNSRSEMNVSTLELGDSALYLCASHTQGNTGELFFGEGSRLTVL.

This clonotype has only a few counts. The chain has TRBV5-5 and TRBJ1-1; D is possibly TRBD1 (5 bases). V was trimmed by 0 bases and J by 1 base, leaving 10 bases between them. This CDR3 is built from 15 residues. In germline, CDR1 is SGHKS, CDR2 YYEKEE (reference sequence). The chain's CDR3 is CASSLGGGPNTEAFF. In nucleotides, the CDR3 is TGTGCCAGCAGCTTGGGCGGGGGACCGAACACTGAAGCTTTCTTT.

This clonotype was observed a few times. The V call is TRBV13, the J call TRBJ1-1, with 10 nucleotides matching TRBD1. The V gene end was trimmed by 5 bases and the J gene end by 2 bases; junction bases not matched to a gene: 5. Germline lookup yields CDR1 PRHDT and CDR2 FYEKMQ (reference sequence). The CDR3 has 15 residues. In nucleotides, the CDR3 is TGTGCCAGCAGCATCCGGGACAGGGGTAACACTGAAGCTTTCTTT. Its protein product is CASSIRDRGNTEAFF.